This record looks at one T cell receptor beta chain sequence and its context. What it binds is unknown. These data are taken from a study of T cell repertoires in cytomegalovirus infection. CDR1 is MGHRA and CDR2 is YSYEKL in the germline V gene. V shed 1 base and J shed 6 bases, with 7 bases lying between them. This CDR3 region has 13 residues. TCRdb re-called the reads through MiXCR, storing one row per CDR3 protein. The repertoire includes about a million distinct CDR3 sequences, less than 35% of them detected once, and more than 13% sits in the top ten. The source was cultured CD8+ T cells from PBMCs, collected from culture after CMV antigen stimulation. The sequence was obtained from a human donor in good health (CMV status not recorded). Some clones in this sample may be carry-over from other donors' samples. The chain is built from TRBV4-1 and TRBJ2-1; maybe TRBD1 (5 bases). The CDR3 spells CASSQVQGNEQFF. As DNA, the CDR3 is TGCGCCAGCAGCCAAGTTCAGGGCAATGAGCAGTTCTTC.